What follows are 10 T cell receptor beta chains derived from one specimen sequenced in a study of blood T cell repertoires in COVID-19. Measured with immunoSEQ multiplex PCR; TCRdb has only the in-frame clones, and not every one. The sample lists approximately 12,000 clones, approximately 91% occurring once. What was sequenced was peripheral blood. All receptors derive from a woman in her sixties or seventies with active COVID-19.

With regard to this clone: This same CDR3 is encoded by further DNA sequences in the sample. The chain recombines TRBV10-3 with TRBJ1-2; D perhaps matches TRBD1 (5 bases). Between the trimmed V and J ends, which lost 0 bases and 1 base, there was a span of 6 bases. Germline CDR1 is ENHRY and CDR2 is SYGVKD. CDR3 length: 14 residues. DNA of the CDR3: TGTGCCATCAGTGAGTCCGGGGGTAACTATGGCTACACCTTC. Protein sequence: CAISESGGNYGYTF.

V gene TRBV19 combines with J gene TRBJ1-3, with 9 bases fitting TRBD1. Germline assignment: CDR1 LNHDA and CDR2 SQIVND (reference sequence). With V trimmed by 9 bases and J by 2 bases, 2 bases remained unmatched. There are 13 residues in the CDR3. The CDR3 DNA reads TGTGCCAGCCGACAGGGGGCTGGAAACACCATATATTTT. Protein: CASRQGAGNTIYF.

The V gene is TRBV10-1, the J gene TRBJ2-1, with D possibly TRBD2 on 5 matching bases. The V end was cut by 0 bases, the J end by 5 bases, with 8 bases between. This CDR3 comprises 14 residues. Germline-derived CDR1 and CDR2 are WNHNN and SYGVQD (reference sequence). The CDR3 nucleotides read TGCGCCAGCAGTGAGTCGGGGAGAAACAATGAGCAGTTCTTC. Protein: CASSESGRNNEQFF.

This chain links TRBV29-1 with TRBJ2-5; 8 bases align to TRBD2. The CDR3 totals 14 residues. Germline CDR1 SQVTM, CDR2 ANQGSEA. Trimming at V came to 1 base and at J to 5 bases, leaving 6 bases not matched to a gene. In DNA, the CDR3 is TGCAGCGTTGAAGGAAGGACTAGCTTGGAGACCCAGTACTTC. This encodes CSVEGRTSLETQYF. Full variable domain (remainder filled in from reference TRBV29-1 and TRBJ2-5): SAVISQKPSRDICQRGTSLTIQCQVDSQVTMMFWYRQQPGQSLTLIATANQGSEATYESGFVIDKFPISRPNLTFSTLTVSNMSPEDSSIYLCSVEGRTSLETQYFGPGTRLLVL.

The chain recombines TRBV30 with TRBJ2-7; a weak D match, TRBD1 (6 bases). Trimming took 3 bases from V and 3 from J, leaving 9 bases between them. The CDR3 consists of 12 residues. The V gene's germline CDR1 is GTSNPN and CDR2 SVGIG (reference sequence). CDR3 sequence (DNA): TGTGCCTGGAGCGAGGACAGCTACGAGCAGTACTTC. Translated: CAWSEDSYEQYF.

As DNA, the CDR3 is TGTGCCACCAGTGACTCTGGACAGGGCCGGGGCTACACCTTC. Amino acid sequence: CATSDSGQGRGYTF. The chain is built from TRBV24-1 and TRBJ1-2; 8 nucleotides match TRBD1. The CDR3 extends over 14 amino acids. The V gene's germline CDR1 is KGHDR and CDR2 SFDVKD. The junction had 8 bases not matched to a gene; V was cut back by 4 bases and J by 8 bases.

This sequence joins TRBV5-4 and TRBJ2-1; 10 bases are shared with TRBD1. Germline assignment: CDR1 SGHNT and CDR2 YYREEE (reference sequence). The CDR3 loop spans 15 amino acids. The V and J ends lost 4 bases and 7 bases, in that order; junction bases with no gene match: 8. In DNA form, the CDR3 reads TGTGCCAGCAGCGGGCTTGGGACAGGGGTTAATGAGCAGTTCTTC. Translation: CASSGLGTGVNEQFF.

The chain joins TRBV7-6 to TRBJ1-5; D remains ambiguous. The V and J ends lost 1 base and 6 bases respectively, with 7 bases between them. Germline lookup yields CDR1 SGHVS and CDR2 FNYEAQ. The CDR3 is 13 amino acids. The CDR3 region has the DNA TGTGCCAGCAGCTTAGATATTTCTCAGCCCCAGCATTTT. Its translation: CASSLDISQPQHF.

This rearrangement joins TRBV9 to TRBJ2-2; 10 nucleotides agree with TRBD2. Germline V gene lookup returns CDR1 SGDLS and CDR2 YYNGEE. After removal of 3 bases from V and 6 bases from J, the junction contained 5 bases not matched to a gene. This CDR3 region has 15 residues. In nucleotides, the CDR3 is TGTGCCAGCAGCGCAGGGACTAGCGTTTCCGGGGAGCTGTTTTTT. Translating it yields CASSAGTSVSGELFF.

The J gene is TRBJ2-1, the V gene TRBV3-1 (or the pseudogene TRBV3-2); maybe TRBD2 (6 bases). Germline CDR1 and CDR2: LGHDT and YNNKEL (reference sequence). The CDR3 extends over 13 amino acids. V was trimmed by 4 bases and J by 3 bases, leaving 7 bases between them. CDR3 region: CASSPGGYNEQFF. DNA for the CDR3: TGTGCCAGCAGCCCCGGGGGCTACAATGAGCAGTTCTTC.